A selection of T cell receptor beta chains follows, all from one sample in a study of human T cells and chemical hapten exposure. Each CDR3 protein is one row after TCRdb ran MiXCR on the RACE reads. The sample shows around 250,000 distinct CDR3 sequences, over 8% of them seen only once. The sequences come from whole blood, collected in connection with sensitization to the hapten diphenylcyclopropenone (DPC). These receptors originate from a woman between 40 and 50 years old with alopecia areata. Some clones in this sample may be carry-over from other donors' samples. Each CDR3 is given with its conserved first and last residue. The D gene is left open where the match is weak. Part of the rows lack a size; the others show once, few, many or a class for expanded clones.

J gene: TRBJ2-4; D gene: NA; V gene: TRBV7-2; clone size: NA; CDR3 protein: CASSLEAGTLAKNIQYF; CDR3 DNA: TGTGCCAGCAGCTTAGAAGCAGGGACCTTAGCCAAAAACATTCAGTACTTC
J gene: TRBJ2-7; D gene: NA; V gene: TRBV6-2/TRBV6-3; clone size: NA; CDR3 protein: CASSYRTALHEQYF; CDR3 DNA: TGTGCCAGCAGTTACCGTACTGCTTTGCACGAGCAGTACTTC
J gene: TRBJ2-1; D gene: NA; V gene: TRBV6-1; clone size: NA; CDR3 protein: CASSEESRPPYNEQFF; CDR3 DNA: TGTGCCAGCAGTGAAGAATCGCGTCCCCCTTACAATGAGCAGTTCTTC
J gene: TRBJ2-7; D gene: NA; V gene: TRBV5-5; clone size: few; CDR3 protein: CASSLGTHTNEQYF; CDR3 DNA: TGTGCCAGCAGCTTGGGGACCCACACCAACGAGCAGTACTTC
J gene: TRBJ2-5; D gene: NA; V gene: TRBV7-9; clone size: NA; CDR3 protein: CASSSSGGTQYF; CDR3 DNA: TGTGCCAGCAGCTCCAGTGGAGGGACCCAGTACTTC
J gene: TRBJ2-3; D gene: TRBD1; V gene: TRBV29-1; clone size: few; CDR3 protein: CSVGWDSVLDTQYF; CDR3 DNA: TGCAGCGTTGGTTGGGACAGTGTCTTAGATACGCAGTATTTT
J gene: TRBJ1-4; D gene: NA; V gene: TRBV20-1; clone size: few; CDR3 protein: CSASRGEDEKLFF; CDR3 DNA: TGCAGTGCTAGTCGAGGGGAGGATGAAAAACTGTTTTTT
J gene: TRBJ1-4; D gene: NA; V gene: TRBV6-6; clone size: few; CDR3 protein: CASSFSQEEKLFF; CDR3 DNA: TGTGCCAGCAGTTTTTCCCAGGAAGAAAAACTGTTTTTT
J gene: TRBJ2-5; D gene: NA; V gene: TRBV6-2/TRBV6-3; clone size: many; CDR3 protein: CASRGSSQETQYF; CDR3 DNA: TGTGCCAGCAGGGGCAGTAGCCAAGAGACCCAGTACTTC
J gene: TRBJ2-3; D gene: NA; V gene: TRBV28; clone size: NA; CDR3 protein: CASRGHETYFSTDTQYF; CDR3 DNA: TGTGCCAGCAGGGGACATGAGACTTACTTCTCCACAGATACGCAGTATTTT
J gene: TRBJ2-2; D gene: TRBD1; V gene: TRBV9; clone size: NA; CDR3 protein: CASSTTSGTVSGELFF; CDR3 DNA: TGTGCCAGCAGCACTACCTCCGGGACAGTAAGCGGGGAGCTGTTTTTT
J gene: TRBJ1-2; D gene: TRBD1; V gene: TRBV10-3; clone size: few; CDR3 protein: CAISGYGQGAGGYTF; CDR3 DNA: TGTGCCATCAGTGGTTATGGACAGGGGGCTGGTGGCTACACCTTC
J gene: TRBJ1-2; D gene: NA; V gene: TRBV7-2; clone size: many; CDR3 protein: CASSLALTANYGYTF; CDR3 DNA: TGTGCCAGCAGCTTAGCCCTGACAGCCAACTATGGCTACACCTTC
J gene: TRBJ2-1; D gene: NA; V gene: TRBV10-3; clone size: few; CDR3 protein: CAIRRQADNEQFF; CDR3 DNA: TGTGCCATCAGACGACAGGCAGACAATGAGCAGTTCTTC
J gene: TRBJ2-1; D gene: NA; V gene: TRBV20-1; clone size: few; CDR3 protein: CSATQVIYEQFF; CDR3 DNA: TGCAGTGCTACTCAGGTTATCTATGAGCAGTTCTTC
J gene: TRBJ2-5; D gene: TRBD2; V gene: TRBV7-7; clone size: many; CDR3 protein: CASSTGRAIKETQYF; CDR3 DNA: TGTGCTAGCAGCACCGGGAGGGCCATCAAAGAGACCCAGTACTTC
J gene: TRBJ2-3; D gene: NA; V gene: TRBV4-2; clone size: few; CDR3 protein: CASSQGDYDTDTQYF; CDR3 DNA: TGTGCCAGCAGCCAAGGTGACTACGACACAGATACGCAGTATTTT
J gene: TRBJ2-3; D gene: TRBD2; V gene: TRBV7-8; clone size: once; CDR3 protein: CASSFMAGVGTDTQYF; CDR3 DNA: TGTGCCAGCAGCTTCATGGCGGGAGTAGGCACAGATACGCAGTATTTT
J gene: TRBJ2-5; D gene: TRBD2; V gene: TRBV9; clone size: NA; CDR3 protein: CASSHGRLAGVEETQYF; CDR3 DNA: TGTGCCAGCAGCCACGGTAGACTAGCGGGAGTAGAGGAGACCCAGTACTTC
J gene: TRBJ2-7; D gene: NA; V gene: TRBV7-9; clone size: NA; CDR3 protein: CASSPRLTSTYEQYF; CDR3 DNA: TGTGCCAGCAGCCCCCGGCTAACTTCTACCTACGAGCAGTACTTC
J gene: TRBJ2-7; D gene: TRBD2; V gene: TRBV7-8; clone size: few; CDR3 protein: CASSLASGSLYEQYF; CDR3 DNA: TGTGCCAGCAGCCTTGCTAGCGGGAGTCTGTACGAGCAGTACTTC
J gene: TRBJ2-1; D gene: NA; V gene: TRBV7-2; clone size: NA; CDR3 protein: CASSLDSPVYNEQFF; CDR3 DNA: TGTGCCAGCAGCTTAGACAGCCCCGTTTACAATGAGCAGTTCTTC
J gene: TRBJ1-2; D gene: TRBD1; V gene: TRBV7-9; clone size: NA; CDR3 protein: CASRGGTGGDYTF; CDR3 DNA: TGTGCCAGCAGGGGAGGGACAGGCGGCGACTACACCTTC
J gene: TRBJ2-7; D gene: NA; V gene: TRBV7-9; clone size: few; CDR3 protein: CASSPPGREGYEQYF; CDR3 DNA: TGTGCCAGCAGCCCACCGGGACGAGAAGGCTACGAGCAGTACTTC
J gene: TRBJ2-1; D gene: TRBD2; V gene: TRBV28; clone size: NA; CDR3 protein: CASSSPGTSSRREQFF; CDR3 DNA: TGTGCCAGCAGTTCTCCCGGGACTAGCAGCCGTCGGGAGCAGTTCTTC
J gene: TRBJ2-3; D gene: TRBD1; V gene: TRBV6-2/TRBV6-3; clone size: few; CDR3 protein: CASSPYGTGSRDTQYF; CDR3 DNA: TGTGCCAGCAGCCCCTACGGGACAGGGTCAAGAGATACGCAGTATTTT
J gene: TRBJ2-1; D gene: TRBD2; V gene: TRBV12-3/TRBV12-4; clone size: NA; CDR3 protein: CASSWREGSNEQFF; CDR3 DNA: TGTGCCAGCAGCTGGCGGGAGGGCTCAAATGAGCAGTTCTTC
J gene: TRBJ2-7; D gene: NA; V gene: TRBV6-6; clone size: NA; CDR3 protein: CASSYLNRAPTYEQYF; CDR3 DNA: TGTGCCAGCAGTTACCTGAACAGGGCCCCGACCTACGAGCAGTACTTC
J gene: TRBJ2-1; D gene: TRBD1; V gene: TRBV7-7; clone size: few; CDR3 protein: CASSPGQGPGNEQFF; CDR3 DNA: TGTGCTAGCAGCCCAGGACAGGGTCCAGGCAATGAGCAGTTCTTC
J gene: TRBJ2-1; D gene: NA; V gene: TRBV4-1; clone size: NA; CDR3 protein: CASSQEGLHNEQFF; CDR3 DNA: TGCGCCAGCAGCCAAGAGGGGCTGCACAATGAGCAGTTCTTC
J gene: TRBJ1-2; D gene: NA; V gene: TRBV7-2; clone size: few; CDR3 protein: CASSLFSADEGYTF; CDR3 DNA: TGTGCCAGCAGCTTATTTTCCGCGGACGAGGGCTACACCTTC
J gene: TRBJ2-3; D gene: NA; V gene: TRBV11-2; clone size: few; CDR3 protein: CASSSPDLTDTQYF; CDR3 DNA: TGTGCCAGCAGCTCACCGGACTTGACAGATACGCAGTATTTT
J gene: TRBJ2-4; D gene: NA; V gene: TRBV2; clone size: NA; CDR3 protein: CASRAAAKNIQYF; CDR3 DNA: TGTGCCAGCAGGGCGGCAGCCAAAAACATTCAGTACTTC
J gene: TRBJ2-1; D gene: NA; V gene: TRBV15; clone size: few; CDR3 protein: CATSRGLDLEGNEQFF; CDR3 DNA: TGTGCCACCAGCAGAGGTTTGGACCTCGAAGGCAATGAGCAGTTCTTC
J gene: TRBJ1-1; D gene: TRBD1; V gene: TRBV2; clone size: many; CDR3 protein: CASSTGGNTEAFF; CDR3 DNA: TGTGCCAGCAGTACAGGGGGGAACACTGAAGCTTTCTTT
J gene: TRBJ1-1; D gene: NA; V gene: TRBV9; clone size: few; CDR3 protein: CASSVSQGYTEAFF; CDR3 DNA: TGTGCCAGCAGCGTATCCCAGGGCTACACTGAAGCTTTCTTT
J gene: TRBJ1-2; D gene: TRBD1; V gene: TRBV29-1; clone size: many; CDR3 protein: CSAALTGGMDGYTF; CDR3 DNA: TGCAGCGCTGCCCTGACAGGGGGCATGGATGGCTACACCTTC
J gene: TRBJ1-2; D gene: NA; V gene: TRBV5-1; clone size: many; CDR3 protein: CASSWDSDRRTNYGYTF; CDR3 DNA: TGCGCCAGCAGCTGGGATAGCGACAGGCGCACTAACTATGGCTACACCTTC
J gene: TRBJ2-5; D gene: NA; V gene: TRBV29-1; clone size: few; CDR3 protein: CSVDGTTETQYF; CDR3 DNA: TGCAGCGTTGATGGGACAACGGAGACCCAGTACTTC
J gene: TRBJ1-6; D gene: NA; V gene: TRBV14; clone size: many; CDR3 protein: CASSRAGLRNSPLHF; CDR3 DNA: TGTGCCAGCAGCCGAGCGGGACTCCGTAATTCACCCCTCCACTTT
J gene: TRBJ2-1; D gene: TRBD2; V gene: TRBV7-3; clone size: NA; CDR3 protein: CASSFGGTSGDNEQFF; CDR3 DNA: TGTGCCAGCAGCTTCGGTGGGACTAGCGGGGACAATGAGCAGTTCTTC
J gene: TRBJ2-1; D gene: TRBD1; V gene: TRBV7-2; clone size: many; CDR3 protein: CASSQGQNDEQFF; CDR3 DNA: TGTGCCAGCAGCCAGGGACAGAACGATGAGCAGTTCTTC
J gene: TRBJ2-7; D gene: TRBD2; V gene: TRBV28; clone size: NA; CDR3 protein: CASSPSDLAGQYF; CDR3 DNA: TGTGCCAGCAGTCCCTCCGACTTAGCGGGGCAGTACTTC
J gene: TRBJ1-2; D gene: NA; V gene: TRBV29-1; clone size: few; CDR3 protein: CSVEDLGGYTF; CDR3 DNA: TGCAGCGTTGAAGATCTGGGGGGCTACACCTTC
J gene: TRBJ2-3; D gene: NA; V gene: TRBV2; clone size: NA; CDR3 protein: CASASDYSDTQYF; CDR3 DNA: TGTGCCAGTGCCTCGGACTATTCAGATACGCAGTATTTT
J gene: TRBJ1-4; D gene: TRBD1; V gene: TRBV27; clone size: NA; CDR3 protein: CASSPGTGARGKLFF; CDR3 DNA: TGTGCCAGCAGTCCAGGGACAGGGGCCCGGGGAAAACTGTTTTTT
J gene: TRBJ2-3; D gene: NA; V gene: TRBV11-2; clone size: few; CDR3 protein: CASSNQRVTDTQYF; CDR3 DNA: TGTGCCAGCAGCAACCAGAGGGTCACAGATACGCAGTATTTT
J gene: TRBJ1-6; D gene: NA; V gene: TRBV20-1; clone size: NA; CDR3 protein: CSARVGSLDNSPLHF; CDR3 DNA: TGCAGTGCTAGGGTCGGCAGCTTGGATAATTCACCCCTCCACTTT